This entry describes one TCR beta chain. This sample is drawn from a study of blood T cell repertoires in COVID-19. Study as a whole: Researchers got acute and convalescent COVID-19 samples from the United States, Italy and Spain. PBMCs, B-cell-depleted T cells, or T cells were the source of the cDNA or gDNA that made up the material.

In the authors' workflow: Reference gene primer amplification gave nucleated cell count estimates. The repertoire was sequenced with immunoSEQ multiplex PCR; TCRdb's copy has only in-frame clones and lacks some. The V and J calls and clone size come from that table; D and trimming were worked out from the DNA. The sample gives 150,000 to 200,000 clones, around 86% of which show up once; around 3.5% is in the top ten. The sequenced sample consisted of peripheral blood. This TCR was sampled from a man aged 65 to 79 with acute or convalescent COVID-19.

Here the CDR3 DNA reads TGTGCCAGCAGCTTAGTCAACAATGAGCAGTTCTTC. Its translation is CASSLVNNEQFF. The chain employs TRBV7-6 and TRBJ2-1; D ambiguous. The CDR3 spans 12 residues. V was shortened by 1 base and J by 5 bases, with 3 bases between the two germline ends. Germline V gene sequence: CDR1 SGHVS, CDR2 FNYEAQ. The full variable domain, its missing parts supplied by reference TRBV7-6 and TRBJ2-1, is GAGVSQSPRYKVTKRGQDVALRCDPISGHVSLYWYRQALGQGPEFLTYFNYEAQQDKSGLPNDRFSAERPEGSISTLTIQRTEQRDSAMYRCASSLVNNEQFFGPGTRLTVL.